This T cell receptor (beta chain) was profiled in a study of blood T cell repertoires in COVID-19. Whole-study context: Some COVID-19 samples were acute and others convalescent; all came from the United States, Italy and Spain. T cells, B-cell-depleted T cells, or PBMCs provided the cDNA or gDNA that served as material.

This clone showed up just a few times. The study recruited people aged about 18 to 89 years across roughly 23 US areas. As originally analysed: Reference gene primer amplification gave nucleated cell count estimates. Libraries were prepared by immunoSEQ multiplex PCR; TCRdb keeps only in-frame clonotypes and omits some of them. That table furnishes V, J and clone size, whereas the DNA furnished D and trimming. The profile shows about 140,000 clones, around 87% of them singletons. Germline V lookup: CDR1 SGHRS, CDR2 YFSETQ. The CDR3 loop spans 16 amino acids. Trimming took 4 bases from V and 0 from J, leaving 13 bases between them.

The chain recombines TRBV5-1 with TRBJ2-2; D is possibly TRBD1 (6 bases). What was sequenced was PBMCs or T cells enriched from blood (not recorded which). The receptor comes from a man aged 55 to 70 who had recovered from COVID-19. The CDR3 nucleotides are TGCGCCAGCAGCACTGGACAGCTCGCGAACACCGGGGAGCTGTTTTTT. Its protein product is CASSTGQLANTGELFF.